This entry concerns a single T cell receptor beta chain. The target antigen is unknown. Busulfan-fludarabine conditioning, marrow transplant, and cyclophosphamide on days +3 and +4 were administered. CDR1 and CDR2 (germline): SGHVS, FNYEAQ. This CDR3 comprises 16 residues. Trimming at V came to 5 bases and at J to 0 bases, leaving 10 bases not matched to a gene. The data are from a study of T cells after posttransplantation cyclophosphamide. Study observations and caveats: Recipient CMV seropositivity and CMV reactivation strongly tracked TRB clonality. Donor-recipient repertoire similarity was low at 1-2 months, rising over year one. Tissue-infiltrating T cells from skin or gut overlapped little with blood T cells.

TCRdb keeps only in-frame clones here, not all; method: immunoSEQ multiplex PCR. The profile shows roughly 6,800 clones, about 92% of them singletons. The clonotype originates from a female patient aged 50-59 years who received an allogeneic stem cell transplant from a related donor, was CMV-positive, and had no GVHD. Some T cells may be supplied by the graft donor. The input for sequencing was PBMCs, taken roughly 1,400 days after allogeneic stem cell transplant with posttransplant cyclophosphamide. This sequence joins TRBV7-6 and TRBJ2-7; 7 bases align to TRBD1. The CDR3 DNA sequence: TGTGCCAGCAGCCATTCCCGGGACAGTAGCTCCTACGAGCAGTACTTC. Translated: CASSHSRDSSSYEQYF.